This TCR beta chain was identified during a study of T cell responses to AZD1222 COVID-19 vaccine. Study-level points and caveats: Spike-specific TCR breadth and depth both grew after two AZD1222 doses. White British people made up most donors, females outnumbered males, and clonal diversity was possibly underestimated. Only five or six people who got AZD1222 tested seropositive at baseline.

Measured with immunoSEQ multiplex PCR; TCRdb has only the in-frame clones, and not every one. This table holds about 68,000 clones, more than 70% found once. In this sample, this clone turned up once. Antigen unknown. Trimming removed 7 bases from V and 7 bases from J, with 20 bases in between. CDR3 length: 14 residues. Germline V gene sequence: CDR1 WSHSY, CDR2 SAAADI. This sample comprised peripheral blood, obtained on day 0 of AZD1222 vaccination. V is TRBV10-2 and J is TRBJ2-7, with D tentatively TRBD2 (7 bases). The TCR comes from an adult in good health. Here the CDR3 reads CASTLGGGALEQYF. DNA for the CDR3: TGCGCCAGCACGCTTGGTGGGGGGGCCCTGGAGCAGTACTTC.